The following is a T cell receptor (beta chain) sequence with its context. The antigen remains undetermined. CDR1 is SGDLS and CDR2 is YYNGEE in the germline V gene. With 0 bases removed from V and 8 bases from J, the gap between germline ends came to 11 bases. The CDR3 loop spans 13 amino acids. The data stem from a study of vaccination and CD4 T cells after COVID-19. Study details: Six males and four females constituted the convalescent cohort, two of whom were Hispanic. Overlapping SARS-CoV-2, HCoV-NL63, HCoV-OC43 and HCoV-229E spike peptides were used to stimulate cells.

Once obtained from cultured CD4+ T cells, the DNA was sequenced using the Oncomine TCR Beta short-read assay. TCRdb reprocessed the PCR reads via MiXCR and lists one record per CDR3 protein. The repertoire has about 6,600 distinct CDR3 sequences, around half of them found once; the top ten carry about 60%. Treatment reported: approximately nine-day PBMC culture with coronavirus spike peptide pools or control peptides (ViraFEST assay). Investigators obtained the unexposed donor's CD4+ T cells before the COVID-19 pandemic (2011-2018). At days 3 and 7, half the medium was exchanged for fresh IL-2 medium.

This TCR was recovered from a human donor in good health. Material for sequencing was CD4+ T cells from blood, cultured in vitro. This chain links TRBV9 with TRBJ1-2; a possible D gene is TRBD1 (5 bases). The CDR3 region is CASSVVQGRGYTF. Here the CDR3 DNA reads TGTGCCAGCAGCGTAGTTCAGGGTAGAGGCTACACCTTC.